This T cell receptor beta chain was found in a study of blood T cell repertoires in COVID-19. This CDR3 spans 14 amino acids. The germline V gene encodes CDR1 MGHDK and CDR2 SYGVNS. J lost 6 bases, V lost 5 bases, and 5 bases had no gene match. In the original workflow: Nucleated cell number was recorded as an estimate derived from reference gene primer amplification. Method: immunoSEQ multiplex PCR; TCRdb's copy keeps in-frame clones and lacks some. V, J and clone size are those of that table, while D and trimming were read from the DNA. The table lists some 57,000 clones, more than 85% of them singletons.

The origin of this receptor is a man in his sixties or seventies with acute or convalescent COVID-19. The gene calls are TRBV25-1 and TRBJ2-4; 9 bases line up with TRBD2. The source material was peripheral blood. The CDR3 protein is CASSSSGNRNIQYF. The CDR3 coding sequence is TGTGCCAGCAGTTCTAGCGGGAATAGAAACATTCAGTACTTC. Combining the CDR3 with reference TRBV25-1 and TRBJ2-4 gives the whole variable domain EADIYQTPRYLVIGTGKKITLECSQTMGHDKMYWYQQDPGMELHLIHYSYGVNSTEKGDLSSESTVSRIRTEHFPLTLESARPSHTSQYLCASSSSGNRNIQYFGAGTRLSVL.